The rows below give T cell receptor beta chains drawn from one sample of a study of human T cells and chemical hapten exposure. From the RACE reads, TCRdb called clonotypes with MiXCR, one entry per CDR3 protein. Among around 57,000 distinct CDR3 sequences listed, roughly 10% were seen once. The source material was whole blood, sampled in connection with sensitization to the hapten diphenylcyclopropenone (DPC). Receptors were obtained from a woman aged 40-49 years with alopecia areata. Some clones in this sample may be carry-over from other donors' samples. Each CDR3 is given with its conserved first and last residue. The D gene is left open where the match is weak. A row's size may be missing; if present it is once, few, many or a size class.

CDR3nt	CDR3aa	v_gene	j_gene	abundance	d_gene
TGTGCCAGCAGCCAAGGCCCCCAGGGGCAAGGTGAAGCTTTCTTT	CASSQGPQGQGEAFF	TRBV3-1	TRBJ1-1	few	.
TGTGCCAGCAGCGAACCGGACGGGACTGAAGCTTTCTTT	CASSEPDGTEAFF	TRBV6-2/TRBV6-3	TRBJ1-1	.	.
TGTGCCAGCTCGTCAAATGGCGGGGGGTCCTACGAGCAGTACTTC	CASSSNGGGSYEQYF	TRBV18	TRBJ2-7	many	TRBD2
TGTGCCAGCAGTGAAGGGACCCAACGCCTCGGGACCCAGTACTTC	CASSEGTQRLGTQYF	TRBV25-1	TRBJ2-5	.	.
TGTGCCAGCAGCTCATGGGGAAGCTCCTACAATGAGCAGTTCTTC	CASSSWGSSYNEQFF	TRBV7-2	TRBJ2-1	many	.
TGTGCCAGCTCCTTAACCGGGGGCGCGGGATCCGGGGAGCTGTTTTTT	CASSLTGGAGSGELFF	TRBV7-2	TRBJ2-2	few	.
TGTGCCAGCAGTTTAGCGCGGGACAGGAGGGTTTTT	CASSLARDRRVF	TRBV12-3/TRBV12-4	TRBJ1-3	.	TRBD1
TGTGCCAGCAGCGACACAGATGACGGCTACACCTTC	CASSDTDDGYTF	TRBV21-1	TRBJ1-2	many	.
TGTGCCAGCAGTTTAGGGGTTGGTGAGCAGTTCTTC	CASSLGVGEQFF	TRBV12-3/TRBV12-4	TRBJ2-1	few	.
TGTGCCAGCAGACTCCAAGGGGTGGCGCAGTATTTT	CASRLQGVAQYF	TRBV21-1	TRBJ2-3	many	.
TGCAGCGCCATGCGAGCAGGTGAAGCTTTCTTT	CSAMRAGEAFF	TRBV29-1	TRBJ1-1	.	.
TGCAGCGTTGGAAGGGAGGGCGAGCAGTACTTC	CSVGREGEQYF	TRBV29-1	TRBJ2-7	few	TRBD2
TGTGCCAGCAGCCACATGTTGGGACGCAGGGGTGTCTCCTACGAGCAGTACTTC	CASSHMLGRRGVSYEQYF	TRBV3-1	TRBJ2-7	.	.
TGTGCCAGCACCCACACAGGGAGCAATCAGCCCCAGCATTTT	CASTHTGSNQPQHF	TRBV12-3/TRBV12-4	TRBJ1-5	many	.
TGTGCCAGCAGCTTAACCGGGACCTACAATGAGCAGTTCTTC	CASSLTGTYNEQFF	TRBV7-9	TRBJ2-1	.	.
TGCGCCAGCAGCTCGGGGACTGCGACAGATACGCAGTATTTT	CASSSGTATDTQYF	TRBV5-1	TRBJ2-3	many	.
TGTGCCAGCAGCTTAGACAGGGGAGAGACCCAGTACTTC	CASSLDRGETQYF	TRBV7-7	TRBJ2-5	once	TRBD1
TGTGCCAGCAGCTTAGGAGGGGACAGGTATTCACCCCTCCACTTT	CASSLGGDRYSPLHF	TRBV7-9	TRBJ1-6	few	TRBD1
TGTGCCATCAGTGAGGGAGGGGGGGCAGGTCGCGAGCAGTTCTTC	CAISEGGGAGREQFF	TRBV10-3	TRBJ2-1	many	.
TGCAGCGTGACGGGACAGGAGTCCTACGAGCAGTACTTC	CSVTGQESYEQYF	TRBV29-1	TRBJ2-7	.	TRBD1
TGTGCCAGCAGGTCGACGGACGGAAAGAATGAGCAGTTCTTC	CASRSTDGKNEQFF	TRBV12-3/TRBV12-4	TRBJ2-1	many	.
TGCAGTGCTAGAAGATCTCTCATGGAGACCCAGTACTTC	CSARRSLMETQYF	TRBV20-1	TRBJ2-5	.	.
TGCAGTGCTAGTCCCGATAGCACAGATACGCAGTATTTT	CSASPDSTDTQYF	TRBV20-1	TRBJ2-3	.	.
TGCAGCGCTCGCCTTACAGGGGCGGGGACTGAAGCTTTCTTT	CSARLTGAGTEAFF	TRBV29-1	TRBJ1-1	few	TRBD1
TGTGCCAGCTTACGTACGGATTATGGCTACACCTTC	CASLRTDYGYTF	TRBV12-3/TRBV12-4	TRBJ1-2	.	.
TGTGCCAGCAGTTCAAGGGTGGATGAGCAGTTCTTC	CASSSRVDEQFF	TRBV27	TRBJ2-1	many	.
TGCGCCAGCAGCTGGATAGCCGGAGAGGACGAGCAGTACTTC	CASSWIAGEDEQYF	TRBV5-1	TRBJ2-7	.	.
TGTGCCAGCAGCTTAGCCGGGACAACGGGGGCCTACAATGAGCAGTTCTTC	CASSLAGTTGAYNEQFF	TRBV7-9	TRBJ2-1	many	.
TGTGCCAGCAGCGCCATCGGAGCGGGAGTTTGGGATGAGCAGTTCTTC	CASSAIGAGVWDEQFF	TRBV11-2	TRBJ2-1	many	TRBD2
TGCAGTGCTTTGGGACTAGCGGGGGTCAGCTACAATGAGCAGTTCTTC	CSALGLAGVSYNEQFF	TRBV20-1	TRBJ2-1	.	TRBD2
TGTGCCAGCAGTTACCTCGTGGGACAGGGTGATGCTGGAAACACCATATATTTT	CASSYLVGQGDAGNTIYF	TRBV6-2/TRBV6-3	TRBJ1-3	.	TRBD1
TGTGCCAGCAGCTTAGAGGGGGTTAACATTTCACCCCTCCACTTT	CASSLEGVNISPLHF	TRBV7-8	TRBJ1-6	many	.
TGTGCCACCAGCCCAGTTGTAAGCAATCAGCCCCAGCATTTT	CATSPVVSNQPQHF	TRBV15	TRBJ1-5	few	.
TGCAGCGTCCTCGAATCTCTTTTGAACTATGGCTACACCTTC	CSVLESLLNYGYTF	TRBV29-1	TRBJ1-2	many	.
TGTGCCAGCAGCTTAGGAGGTAGCGGTCGATCTGATACGCAGTATTTT	CASSLGGSGRSDTQYF	TRBV7-6	TRBJ2-3	many	.